The 10 T cell receptor beta chains listed next were all sequenced from one sample in a study of persistence of HIV-infected CD4 T cells. What these receptors recognize is not known. The libraries were made with immunoSEQ version 4 in survey mode. TCRdb's copy holds only in-frame clones and misses some; the assay was immunoSEQ multiplex PCR. The table lists around 24,000 clones, approximately 74% of them singletons, with less than 2% in the top ten. Overlapping HIV-1 Gag 15-mer peptides at 0.95 to 1 ug per peptide per mL were used. Responding CD4+ T cells were sorted by upregulation of both CD40 ligand and CD69. Sequenced material: CD4+ T cells sorted from PBMCs after roughly 20-hour stimulation, taken from a patient who received antiretroviral therapy. All receptors come from an adult man with HIV who was CMV-seropositive.

This rearrangement joins TRBV3-1 (or the pseudogene TRBV3-2) to TRBJ2-2; 9 bases are a match to TRBD2. The CDR3 covers 17 residues. Trimming removed 4 bases from V and 1 base from J; junction bases left unmatched: 7. Germline V lookup: CDR1 LGHDT, CDR2 YNNKEL (reference sequence). In nucleotides, the CDR3 is TGTGCCAGCAGCCGCCTTGGAGCGGGGGGGAACACCGGGGAGCTGTTTTTT. This sequence encodes CASSRLGAGGNTGELFF.

The CDR3 is CASSIGLAQTDTQYF. The DNA of the CDR3 is TGTGCCAGTAGTATCGGGTTAGCGCAGACAGATACGCAGTATTTT. The chain employs TRBV19 and TRBJ2-3; D perhaps matches TRBD2 (5 bases). Germline V lookup: CDR1 LNHDA, CDR2 SQIVND (reference sequence). V lost 3 bases, J lost 3 bases, and 13 bases lay in between. CDR3 length equals 15 residues.

CDR3 sequence: CASSWGQGSYEQYF. CDR3 nucleotide sequence: TGTGCCAGCAGTTGGGGACAGGGCTCCTACGAGCAGTACTTC. The gene calls are TRBV27 and TRBJ2-7; TRBD1 matches at 9 bases. Looked up from germline, CDR1 is MNHEY and CDR2 is SMNVEV (reference sequence). The CDR3 extends over 14 amino acids. Germline trimming cut 4 bases from V and 0 bases from J; bases unmatched to any gene: 1.

V and J are TRBV19 and TRBJ1-5; a weak D match, TRBD1 (5 bases). Germline V lookup: CDR1 LNHDA, CDR2 SQIVND (reference sequence). V was pared by 0 bases and J by 9 bases, with 15 bases between. The CDR3 totals 15 residues. CDR3 DNA: TGTGCCAGTAGTATAGATCGGGGACCCGGGGGGCCCCAGCATTTT. Its translation is CASSIDRGPGGPQHF.

The chain uses TRBV2 and TRBJ1-5; 10 bases are a match to TRBD1. The CDR3 consists of 15 residues. The germline CDR1 and CDR2 sequences are SNHLY and FYNNEI. Germline trimming cut 6 bases from V and 4 bases from J; bases unmatched to any gene: 6. The CDR3 loop reads CASSLGQGKNQPQHF. The CDR3, as DNA: TGTGCCAGCAGCCTGGGACAGGGGAAGAATCAGCCCCAGCATTTT.

The J gene is TRBJ2-3, the V gene TRBV7-3, with D tentatively TRBD2 (5 bases). Germline lookup yields CDR1 SGHTA and CDR2 FQGTGA. The CDR3 runs 17 residues. V lost 4 bases to trimming and J lost 0 bases, with 17 bases between them. This chain's CDR3 is CASSSGRTESSTDTQYF. Written as DNA, the CDR3 is TGTGCCAGCAGCTCGGGTCGGACTGAGTCTAGCACAGATACGCAGTATTTT.

This clone was seen only a few times. Written as DNA, the CDR3 is TGTGCCAGCTCACCACCAGGACTAGCGCTTCCCGGGGAGCTGTTTTTT. Translating it yields CASSPPGLALPGELFF. This chain uses TRBV18 with TRBJ2-2; 9 bases map to TRBD2. The CDR3 runs to 16 residues. CDR1 and CDR2 from the germline V gene are KGHSH and LQKENI. V trimming: 0 bases; J trimming: 6 bases; junction bases outside the gene matches: 5.

The CDR3 coding sequence is TGTGCCAGTAGTATAAATGGCGGGGGGACGGCTACTGAAGCTTTCTTT. It codes for CASSINGGGTATEAFF. The chain combines TRBV19 with TRBJ1-1, with D possibly TRBD1 on 5 matching bases. V was shortened by 2 bases and J by 5 bases, with 18 bases between the two germline ends. Per germline, CDR1 LNHDA and CDR2 SQIVND (reference sequence). There are 16 residues in the CDR3.

The table lists this clone with a few counts. The chain is built from TRBV18 and TRBJ1-2; a possible D gene is TRBD1 (6 bases). The CDR3 covers 13 residues. V lost 3 bases and J 8 bases, leaving 13 bases between the germline ends. Germline CDR1 and CDR2: KGHSH and LQKENI. The CDR3 DNA follows: TGTGCCAGCTCACCCAACAGGGAATACGGCTACACCTTC. Translated, it gives CASSPNREYGYTF.

V gene TRBV7-9 combines with J gene TRBJ2-4; D is unclear. V was pared by 5 bases and J by 0 bases, with 14 bases between. Germline loops: CDR1 SEHNR, CDR2 FQNEAQ (reference sequence). The CDR3 has 16 residues. The CDR3 here is CASSPDGVLAKNIQYF. For the CDR3, the DNA is TGTGCCAGCAGCCCGGACGGCGTGCTAGCCAAAAACATTCAGTACTTC.